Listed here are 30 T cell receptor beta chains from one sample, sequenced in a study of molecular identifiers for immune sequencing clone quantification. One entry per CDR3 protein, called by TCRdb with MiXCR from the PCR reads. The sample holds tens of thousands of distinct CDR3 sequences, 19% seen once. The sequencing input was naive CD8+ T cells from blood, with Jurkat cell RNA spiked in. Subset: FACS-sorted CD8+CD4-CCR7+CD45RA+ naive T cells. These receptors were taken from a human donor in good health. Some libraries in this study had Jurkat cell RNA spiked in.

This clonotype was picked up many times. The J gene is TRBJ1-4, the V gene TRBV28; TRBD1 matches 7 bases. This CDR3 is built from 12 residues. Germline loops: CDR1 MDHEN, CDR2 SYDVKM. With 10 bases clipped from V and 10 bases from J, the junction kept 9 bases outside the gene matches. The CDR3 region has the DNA TGTGCCACCAAGGGAGGGGGCGGAAAACTGTTTTTT. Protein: CATKGGGGKLFF.

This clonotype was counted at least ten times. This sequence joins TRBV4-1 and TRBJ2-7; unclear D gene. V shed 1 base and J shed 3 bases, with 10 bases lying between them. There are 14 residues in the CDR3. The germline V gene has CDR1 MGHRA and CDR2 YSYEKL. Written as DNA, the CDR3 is TGCGCCAGCAGCCAAGTTATACCCGACTACGAGCAGTACTTC. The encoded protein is CASSQVIPDYEQYF.

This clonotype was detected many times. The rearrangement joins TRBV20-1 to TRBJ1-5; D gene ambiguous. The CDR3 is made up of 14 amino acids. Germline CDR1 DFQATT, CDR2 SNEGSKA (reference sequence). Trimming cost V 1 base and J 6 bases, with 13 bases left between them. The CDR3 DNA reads TGCAGTGCTAGAGTCGAGGGCGTACGTCAGCCCCAGCATTTT. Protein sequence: CSARVEGVRQPQHF.

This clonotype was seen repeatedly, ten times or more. CDR3 coding DNA: TGTGCCAGCAGCCAGTTTGTGGGGCAAGAGACCCAGTACTTC. This gives the protein CASSQFVGQETQYF. The V gene is TRBV3-1, the J gene TRBJ2-5; no reliable D call. The CDR3 loop spans 14 amino acids. V lost 3 bases, J lost 2 bases, and 10 bases lay in between. CDR1 and CDR2 (germline): LGHDT, YNNKEL (reference sequence).

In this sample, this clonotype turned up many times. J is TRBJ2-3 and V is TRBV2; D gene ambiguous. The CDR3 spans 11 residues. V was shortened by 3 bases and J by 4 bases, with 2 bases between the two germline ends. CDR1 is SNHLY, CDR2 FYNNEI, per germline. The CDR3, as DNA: TGTGCCAGCAGTGAGCCAGATACGCAGTATTTT. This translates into CASSEPDTQYF.

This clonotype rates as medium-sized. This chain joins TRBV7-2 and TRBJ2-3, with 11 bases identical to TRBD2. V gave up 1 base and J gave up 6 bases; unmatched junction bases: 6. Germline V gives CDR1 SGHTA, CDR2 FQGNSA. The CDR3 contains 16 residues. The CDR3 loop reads CASSLVAGGLWDTQYF. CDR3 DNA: TGTGCCAGCAGCTTAGTAGCGGGAGGGCTCTGGGATACGCAGTATTTT.

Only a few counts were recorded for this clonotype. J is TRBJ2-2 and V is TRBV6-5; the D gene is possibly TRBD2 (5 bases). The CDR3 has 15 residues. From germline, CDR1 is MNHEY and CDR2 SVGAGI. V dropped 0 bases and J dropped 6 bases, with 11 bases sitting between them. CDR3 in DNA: TGTGCCAGCAGTTACTCCCCCGACGGGGCCGGGGAGCTGTTTTTT. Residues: CASSYSPDGAGELFF.

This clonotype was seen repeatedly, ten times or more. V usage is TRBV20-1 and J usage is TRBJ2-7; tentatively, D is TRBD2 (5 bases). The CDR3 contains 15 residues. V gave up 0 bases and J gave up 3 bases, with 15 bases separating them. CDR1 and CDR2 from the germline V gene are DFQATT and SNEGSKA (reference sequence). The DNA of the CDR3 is TGCAGTGCTAGAGATACGGCTAGCTCTGACTACGAGCAGTACTTC. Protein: CSARDTASSDYEQYF.

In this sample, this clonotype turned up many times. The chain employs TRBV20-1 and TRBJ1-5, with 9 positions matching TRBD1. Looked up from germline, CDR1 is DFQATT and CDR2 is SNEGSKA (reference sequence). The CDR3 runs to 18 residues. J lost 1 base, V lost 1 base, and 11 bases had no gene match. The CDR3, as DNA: TGCAGTGCTAGAGCAAAGGGGGGACAGGGCTTGAGCAATCAGCCCCAGCATTTT. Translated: CSARAKGGQGLSNQPQHF.

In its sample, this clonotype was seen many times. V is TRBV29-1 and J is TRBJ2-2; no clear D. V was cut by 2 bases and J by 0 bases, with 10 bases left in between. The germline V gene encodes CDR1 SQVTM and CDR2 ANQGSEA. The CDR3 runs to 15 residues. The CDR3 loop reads CSVENSFSNTGELFF. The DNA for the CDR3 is TGCAGCGTTGAAAACAGTTTTTCGAACACCGGGGAGCTGTTTTTT.

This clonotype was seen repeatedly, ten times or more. CDR3 region: CSVEGPRNTEAFF. CDR3 nucleotide sequence: TGCAGCGTTGAAGGTCCCAGGAACACTGAAGCTTTCTTT. The chain employs TRBV29-1 and TRBJ1-1; D gene unclear. V lost 1 base and J lost 1, with 7 bases in between. The CDR3 contains 13 residues. Germline CDR1 reads SQVTM; CDR2 reads ANQGSEA. Supplemented by reference TRBV29-1 and TRBJ1-1, the full variable domain reads SAVISQKPSRDICQRGTSLTIQCQVDSQVTMMFWYRQQPGQSLTLIATANQGSEATYESGFVIDKFPISRPNLTFSTLTVSNMSPEDSSIYLCSVEGPRNTEAFFGQGTRLTVV.

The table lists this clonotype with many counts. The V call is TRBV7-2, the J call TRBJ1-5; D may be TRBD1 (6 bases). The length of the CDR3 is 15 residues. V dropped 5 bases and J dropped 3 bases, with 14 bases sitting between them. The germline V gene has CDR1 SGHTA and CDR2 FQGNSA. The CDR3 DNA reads TGTGCCAGCAGCCCGGACAGCAATAACAATCAGCCCCAGCATTTT. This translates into CASSPDSNNNQPQHF.

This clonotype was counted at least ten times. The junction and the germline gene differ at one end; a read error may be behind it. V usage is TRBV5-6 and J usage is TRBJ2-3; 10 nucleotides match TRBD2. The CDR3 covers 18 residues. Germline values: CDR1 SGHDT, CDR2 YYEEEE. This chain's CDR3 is CASSLAGLAGVGTDSQYF. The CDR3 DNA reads TGTGCCAGCAGCTTGGCCGGGCTAGCGGGGGTTGGCACAGATTCGCAGTATTTT.

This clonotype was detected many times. Here the CDR3 DNA reads TGTGCCAGCAGCGTAGGACCAGAAGGAGGAAGGTATGGCTACACCTTC. This codes for CASSVGPEGGRYGYTF. The gene calls are TRBV9 and TRBJ1-2; D call uncertain. Trimming took off 0 bases at V and 5 bases at J, with 17 bases between the two ends. The CDR3 sequence is 16 residues long. Germline CDR1 and CDR2: SGDLS and YYNGEE.

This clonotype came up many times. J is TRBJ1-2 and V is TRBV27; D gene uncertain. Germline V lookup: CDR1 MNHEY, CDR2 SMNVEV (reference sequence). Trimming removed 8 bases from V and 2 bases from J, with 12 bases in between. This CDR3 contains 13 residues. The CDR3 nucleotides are TGTGCCAGCGCCCCAGGAGGAAACTATGGCTACACCTTC. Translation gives CASAPGGNYGYTF.

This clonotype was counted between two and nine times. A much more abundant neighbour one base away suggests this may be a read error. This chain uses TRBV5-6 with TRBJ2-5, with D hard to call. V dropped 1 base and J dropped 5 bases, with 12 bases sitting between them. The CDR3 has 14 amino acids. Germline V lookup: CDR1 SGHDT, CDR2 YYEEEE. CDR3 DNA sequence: TGTGCCAGCAGCTTGTGCGGCAGATCGGAGACCCAGTACTTC. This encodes CASSLCGRSETQYF. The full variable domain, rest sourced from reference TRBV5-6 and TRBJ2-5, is DAGVTQSPTHLIKTRGQQVTLRCSPKSGHDTVSWYQQALGQGPQFIFQYYEEEERQRGNFPDRFSGHQFPNYSSELNVNALLLGDSALYLCASSLCGRSETQYFGPGTRLLVL.

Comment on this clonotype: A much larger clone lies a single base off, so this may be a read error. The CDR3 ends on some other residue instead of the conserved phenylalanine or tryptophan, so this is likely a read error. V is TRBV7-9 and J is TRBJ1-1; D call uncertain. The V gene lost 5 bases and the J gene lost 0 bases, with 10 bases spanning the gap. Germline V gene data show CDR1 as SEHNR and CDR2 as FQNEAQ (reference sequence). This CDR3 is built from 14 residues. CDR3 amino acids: CASSLQILNTEAFS. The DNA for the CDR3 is TGTGCCAGCAGCCTACAGATTCTGAACACTGAAGCTTTCTCT.

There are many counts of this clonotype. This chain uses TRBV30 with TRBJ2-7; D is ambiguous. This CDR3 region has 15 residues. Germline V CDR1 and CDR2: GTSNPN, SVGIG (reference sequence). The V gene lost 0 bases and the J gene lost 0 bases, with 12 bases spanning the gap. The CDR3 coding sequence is TGTGCCTGGAGTGTGAGTCGGTCGAGCTCCTACGAGCAGTACTTC. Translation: CAWSVSRSSSYEQYF.

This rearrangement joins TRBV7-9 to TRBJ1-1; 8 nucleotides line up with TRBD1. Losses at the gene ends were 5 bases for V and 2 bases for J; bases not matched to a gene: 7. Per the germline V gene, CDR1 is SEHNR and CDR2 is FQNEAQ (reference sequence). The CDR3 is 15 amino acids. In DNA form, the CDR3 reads TGTGCCAGCAGCCACGGACAGGGATCAAACACTGAAGCTTTCTTT. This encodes CASSHGQGSNTEAFF.

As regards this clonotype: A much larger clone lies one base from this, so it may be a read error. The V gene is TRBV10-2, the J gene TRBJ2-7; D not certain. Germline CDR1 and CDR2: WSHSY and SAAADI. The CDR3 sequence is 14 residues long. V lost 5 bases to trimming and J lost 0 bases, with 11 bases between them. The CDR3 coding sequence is TGCGCCAGCAGTATTCATGACGGCTCCTACGAGCAGTACTTC. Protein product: CASSIHDGSYEQYF.

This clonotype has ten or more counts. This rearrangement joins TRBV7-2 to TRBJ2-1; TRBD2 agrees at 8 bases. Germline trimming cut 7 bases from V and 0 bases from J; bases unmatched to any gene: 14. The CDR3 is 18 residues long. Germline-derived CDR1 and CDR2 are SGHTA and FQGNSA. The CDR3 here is CASNSAGTRGSSYNEQFF. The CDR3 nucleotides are TGTGCCAGCAACTCCGCCGGGACTAGGGGCAGCTCCTACAATGAGCAGTTCTTC.

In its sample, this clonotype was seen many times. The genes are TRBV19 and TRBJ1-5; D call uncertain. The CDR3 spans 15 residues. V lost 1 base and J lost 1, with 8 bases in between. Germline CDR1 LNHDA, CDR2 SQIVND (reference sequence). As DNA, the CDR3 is TGTGCCAGTAGTATAGCATCGGGGAGCAATCAGCCCCAGCATTTT. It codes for CASSIASGSNQPQHF. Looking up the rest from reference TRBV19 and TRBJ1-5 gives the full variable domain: DGGITQSPKYLFRKEGQNVTLSCEQNLNHDAMYWYRQDPGQGLRLIYYSQIVNDFQKGDIAEGYSVSREKKESFPLTVTSAQKNPTAFYLCASSIASGSNQPQHFGDGTRLSIL.

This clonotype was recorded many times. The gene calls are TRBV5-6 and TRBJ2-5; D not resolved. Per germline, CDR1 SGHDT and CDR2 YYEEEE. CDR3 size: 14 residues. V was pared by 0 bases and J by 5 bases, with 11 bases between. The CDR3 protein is CASSLAGRRETQYF. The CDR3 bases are TGTGCCAGCAGCTTGGCCGGTCGCAGGGAGACCCAGTACTTC.

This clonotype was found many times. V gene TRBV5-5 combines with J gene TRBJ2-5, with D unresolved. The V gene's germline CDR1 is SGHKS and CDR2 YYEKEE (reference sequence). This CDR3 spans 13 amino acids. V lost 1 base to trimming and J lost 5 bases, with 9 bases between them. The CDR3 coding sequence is TGTGCCAGCAGCTTGCCCCCGGAGGAGACCCAGTACTTC. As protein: CASSLPPEETQYF.

CDR3 nucleotide sequence: TGTGCCTGGAGTGGACCCAATGAGCAGTTCTTC. This gives the protein CAWSGPNEQFF. The chain links TRBV30 to TRBJ2-1; no firm D call. Germline values: CDR1 GTSNPN, CDR2 SVGIG (reference sequence). The CDR3 spans 11 residues. Trimming cost V 1 base and J 6 bases, with 4 bases left between them.

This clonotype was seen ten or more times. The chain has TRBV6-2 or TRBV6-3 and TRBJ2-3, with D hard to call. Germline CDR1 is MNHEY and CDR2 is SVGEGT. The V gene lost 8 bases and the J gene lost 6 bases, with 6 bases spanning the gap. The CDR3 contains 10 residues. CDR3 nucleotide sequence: TGTGCCAGCGAAGGGGATACGCAGTATTTT. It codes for CASEGDTQYF.

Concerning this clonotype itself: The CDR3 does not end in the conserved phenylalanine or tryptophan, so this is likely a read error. The CDR3 DNA is TGTGCCAGCAGACAAACAGAGTACAATGGGCAGTTCTAC. Translated: CASRQTEYNGQFY. The V call is TRBV2, the J call TRBJ2-1; D remains unclear. The CDR3 loop spans 13 amino acids. Germline V gene sequence: CDR1 SNHLY, CDR2 FYNNEI.

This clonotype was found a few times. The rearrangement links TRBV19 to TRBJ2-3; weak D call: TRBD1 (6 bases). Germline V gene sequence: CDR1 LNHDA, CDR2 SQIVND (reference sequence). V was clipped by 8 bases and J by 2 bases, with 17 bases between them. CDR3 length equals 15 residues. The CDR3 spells CASCNRDTHTDTQYF. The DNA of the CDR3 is TGTGCCAGTTGTAACCGGGACACCCACACAGATACGCAGTATTTT. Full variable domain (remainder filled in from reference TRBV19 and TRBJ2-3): DGGITQSPKYLFRKEGQNVTLSCEQNLNHDAMYWYRQDPGQGLRLIYYSQIVNDFQKGDIAEGYSVSREKKESFPLTVTSAQKNPTAFYLCASCNRDTHTDTQYFGPGTRLTVL.

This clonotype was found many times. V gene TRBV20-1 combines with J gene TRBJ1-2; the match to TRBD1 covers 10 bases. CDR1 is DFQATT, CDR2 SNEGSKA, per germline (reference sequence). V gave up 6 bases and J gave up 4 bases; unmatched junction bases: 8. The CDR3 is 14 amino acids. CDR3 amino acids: CSAPTDRGLYGYTF. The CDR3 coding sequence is TGCAGTGCACCAACAGACAGGGGGCTCTATGGCTACACCTTC.

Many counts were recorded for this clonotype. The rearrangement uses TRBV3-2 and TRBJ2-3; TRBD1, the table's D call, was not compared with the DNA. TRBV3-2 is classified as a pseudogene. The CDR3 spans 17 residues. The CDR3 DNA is TGTGCCAGCAGCTTCCGCTCCGGGATTGTTAGCACAGATACGCAGTATTTT. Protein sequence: CASSFRSGIVSTDTQYF.